The clone carrying this T cell receptor beta chain was seen once. The sample originates from a study of control samples from healthy donors and cancer patients. Profiling relied on immunoSEQ multiplex PCR, and the TCRdb table lists in-frame clones only, not all of them. This table holds about 98,000 clones, around 80% found once. J lost 5 bases, V lost 2 bases, and 10 bases had no gene match. The length of the CDR3 is 17 residues. Germline lookup yields CDR1 LNHDA and CDR2 SQIVND (reference sequence). V usage is TRBV19 and J usage is TRBJ2-5; 11 bases fit TRBD2. Material: blood. The source of this sequence is a woman in her thirties in good health. The CDR3 region is CASSIIPASGGLETQYF. In DNA form, the CDR3 reads TGTGCCAGTAGTATAATCCCTGCTAGCGGGGGGTTGGAGACCCAGTACTTC.